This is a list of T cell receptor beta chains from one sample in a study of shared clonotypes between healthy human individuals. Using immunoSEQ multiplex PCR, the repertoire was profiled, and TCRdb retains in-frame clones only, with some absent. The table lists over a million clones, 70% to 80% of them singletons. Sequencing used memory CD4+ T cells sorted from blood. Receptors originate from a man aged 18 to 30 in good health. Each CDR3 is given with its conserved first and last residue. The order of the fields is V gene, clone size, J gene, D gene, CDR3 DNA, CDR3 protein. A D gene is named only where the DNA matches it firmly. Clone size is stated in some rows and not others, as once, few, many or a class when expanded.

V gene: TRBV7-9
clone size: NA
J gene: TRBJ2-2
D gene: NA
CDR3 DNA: TGTGCCAGCAGCATTTTTACTGGGGAGCTGTTTTTT
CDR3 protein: CASSIFTGELFF

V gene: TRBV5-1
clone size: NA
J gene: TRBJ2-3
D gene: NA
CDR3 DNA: TGCGCCAGCAGCCTTGAGACAGGCACAGATACGCAGTATTTT
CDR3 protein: CASSLETGTDTQYF

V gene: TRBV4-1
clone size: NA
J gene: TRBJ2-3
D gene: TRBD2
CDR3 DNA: TGCGCCAGCAGCCAACTAGCGGGGGGCACAGATACGCAGTATTTT
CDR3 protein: CASSQLAGGTDTQYF

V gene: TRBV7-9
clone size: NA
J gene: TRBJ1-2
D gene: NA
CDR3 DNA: TGTGCCAGCAGCTTCGACAGTTCCTATGGCTACACCTTC
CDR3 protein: CASSFDSSYGYTF

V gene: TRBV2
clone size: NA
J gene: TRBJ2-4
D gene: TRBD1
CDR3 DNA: TGTGCCAGCAGTGACCGACAGGGGGGAAACATTCAGTACTTC
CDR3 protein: CASSDRQGGNIQYF

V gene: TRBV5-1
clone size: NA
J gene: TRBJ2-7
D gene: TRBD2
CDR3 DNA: TGCGCCAGCAGCTCTCAGGGACTAGCGGGGGGAGGTAGCGAGCAGTACTTC
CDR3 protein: CASSSQGLAGGGSEQYF

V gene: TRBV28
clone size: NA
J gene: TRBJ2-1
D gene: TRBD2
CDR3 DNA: TGTGCCAGCAGTCCCGGACTAGCGGGGGGCTCCTACAATGAGCAGTTCTTC
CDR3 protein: CASSPGLAGGSYNEQFF

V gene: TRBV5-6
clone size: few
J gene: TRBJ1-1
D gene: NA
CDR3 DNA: TGTGCCAGCAGCTACCTAGACAGGAACACTGAAGCTTTCTTT
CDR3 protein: CASSYLDRNTEAFF

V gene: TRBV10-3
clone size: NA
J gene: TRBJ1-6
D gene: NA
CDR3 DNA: TGTGCCATCAGTGACGATGGCGGTCTAGGGTCACCCCTCCACTTT
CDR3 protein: CAISDDGGLGSPLHF

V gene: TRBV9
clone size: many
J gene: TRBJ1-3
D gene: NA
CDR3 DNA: TGTGCCAGCAGCTCCTTAATATTAGGCACCATATATTTT
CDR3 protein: CASSSLILGTIYF

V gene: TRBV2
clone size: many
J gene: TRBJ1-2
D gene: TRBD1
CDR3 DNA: TGTGCCAGCATCTTCCAATTGGACAGGGTCAACTATGGCTACACCTTC
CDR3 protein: CASIFQLDRVNYGYTF

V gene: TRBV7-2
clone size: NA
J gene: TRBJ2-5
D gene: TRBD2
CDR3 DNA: TGTGCCAGCAGCGTTTCGACTAGCGGGGGCCAAGAGACCCAGTACTTC
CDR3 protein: CASSVSTSGGQETQYF

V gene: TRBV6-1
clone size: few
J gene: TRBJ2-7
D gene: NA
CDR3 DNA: TGTGCCAGCAGTGAAGGCGGGGTGGGCTCGGGCGAGCAGTACTTC
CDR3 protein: CASSEGGVGSGEQYF

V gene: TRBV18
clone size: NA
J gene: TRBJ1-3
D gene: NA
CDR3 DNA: TGTGCCAGCTCACCACCGTACGCAAGAACTGGAAACACCATATATTTT
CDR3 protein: CASSPPYARTGNTIYF

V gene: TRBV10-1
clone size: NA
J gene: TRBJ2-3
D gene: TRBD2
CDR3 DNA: TGCGCCAGCAGTGAGTGGCCGGGAGGGCCGGGCACAGATACGCAGTATTTT
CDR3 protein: CASSEWPGGPGTDTQYF

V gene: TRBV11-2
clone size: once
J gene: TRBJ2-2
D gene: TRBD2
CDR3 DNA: TGTGCCAGCAGCCTCAGCGGGGGCCGGACCGGGGAGCTGTTTTTT
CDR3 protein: CASSLSGGRTGELFF

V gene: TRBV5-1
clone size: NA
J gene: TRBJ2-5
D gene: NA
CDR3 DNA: TGCGCCAGCAGCTTGGAGCCAGGGACACCAGAGACCCAGTACTTC
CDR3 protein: CASSLEPGTPETQYF

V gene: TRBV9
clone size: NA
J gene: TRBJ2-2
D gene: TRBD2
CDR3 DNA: TGTGCCAGCAGCTCTACTAGCGGGGGGGCTAACACCGGGGAGCTGTTTTTT
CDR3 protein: CASSSTSGGANTGELFF

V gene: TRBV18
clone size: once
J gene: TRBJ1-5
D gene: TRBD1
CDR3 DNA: TGTGCCAGCTCACCCGACAGGGGTAGCAATCAGCCCCAGCATTTT
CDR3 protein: CASSPDRGSNQPQHF

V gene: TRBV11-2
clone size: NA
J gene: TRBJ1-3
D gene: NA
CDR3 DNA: TGTGCCAGCAGCTTAACGGGCCAGGGCACCATATATTTT
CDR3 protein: CASSLTGQGTIYF

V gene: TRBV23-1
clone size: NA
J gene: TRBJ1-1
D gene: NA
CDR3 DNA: TGCGCCAGCAGTCAGTGTACTGAAGCTTTCTTT
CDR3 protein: CASSQCTEAFF

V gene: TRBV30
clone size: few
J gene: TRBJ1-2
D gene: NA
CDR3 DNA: TGTGCCTGGGCGGCAACTTGGGCCTATGGCTACACCTTC
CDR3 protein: CAWAATWAYGYTF

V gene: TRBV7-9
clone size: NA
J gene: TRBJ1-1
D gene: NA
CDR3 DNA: TGTGCCAGCAGCTGGGGGACTAGGGGGATCGGCACTGAAGCTTTCTTT
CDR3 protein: CASSWGTRGIGTEAFF

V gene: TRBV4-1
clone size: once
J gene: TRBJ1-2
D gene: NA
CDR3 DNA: TGCGCCAGCAGCCAAGGACAAGGCGCTAACTATGGCTACACCTTC
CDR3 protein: CASSQGQGANYGYTF

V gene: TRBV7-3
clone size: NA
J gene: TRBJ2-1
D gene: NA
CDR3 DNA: TGTGCCAGCAGCCTTTCTTCCGGGAGCAATGAGCAGTTCTTC
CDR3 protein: CASSLSSGSNEQFF

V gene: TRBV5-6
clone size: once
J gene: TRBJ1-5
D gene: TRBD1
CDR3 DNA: TGTGCCAGCAGCCTGACAGGGGGACCGTCTAATCAGCCCCAGCATTTT
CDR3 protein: CASSLTGGPSNQPQHF

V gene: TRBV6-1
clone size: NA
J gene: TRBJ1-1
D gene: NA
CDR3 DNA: TGTGCCAGCAGTGGATTGAGGAACACTGAAGCTTTCTTT
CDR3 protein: CASSGLRNTEAFF

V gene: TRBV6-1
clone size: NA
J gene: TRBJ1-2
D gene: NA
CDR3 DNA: TGTGCCAGCATGAGGGGATATGGCTACACCTTC
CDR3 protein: CASMRGYGYTF

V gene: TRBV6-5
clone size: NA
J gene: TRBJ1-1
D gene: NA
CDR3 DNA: TGTGCCAGCAGTTACGTCCCAGGAAACACTGAAGCTTTCTTT
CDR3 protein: CASSYVPGNTEAFF

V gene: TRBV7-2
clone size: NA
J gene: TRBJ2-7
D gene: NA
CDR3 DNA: TGTGCCAGCAGCTTAGCCGGCCGGTCCTACGAGCAGTACTTC
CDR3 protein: CASSLAGRSYEQYF

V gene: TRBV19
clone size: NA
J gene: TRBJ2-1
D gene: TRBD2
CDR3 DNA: TGTGCCAGTAGTGCCGTAGCGGGAACGAGGATCAATGAGCAGTTCTTC
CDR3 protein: CASSAVAGTRINEQFF

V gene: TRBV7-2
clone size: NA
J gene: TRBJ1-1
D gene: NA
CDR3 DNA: TGTGCCAGCAGCGTAGACAGGAGGAGGTGGAACACTGAAGCTTTCTTT
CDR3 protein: CASSVDRRRWNTEAFF

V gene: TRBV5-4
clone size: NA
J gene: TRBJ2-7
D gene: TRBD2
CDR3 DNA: TGTGCCAGCAGCCCGGATAGCGGGGGGACTTCCTACGAGCAGTACTTC
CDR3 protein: CASSPDSGGTSYEQYF

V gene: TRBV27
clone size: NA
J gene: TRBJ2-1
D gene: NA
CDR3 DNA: TGTGCCAGCAGGCGGTACACCTACAATGAGCAGTTCTTC
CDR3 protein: CASRRYTYNEQFF

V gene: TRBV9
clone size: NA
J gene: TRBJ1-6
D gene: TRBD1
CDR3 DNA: TGTGCCAGCAGCCCGGGACAGGGGTATTCACCCCTCCACTTT
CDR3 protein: CASSPGQGYSPLHF

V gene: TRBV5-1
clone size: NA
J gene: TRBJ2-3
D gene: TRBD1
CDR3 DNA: TGCGCCAGCAGTTCCGGACAGGGGATCACAGATACGCAGTATTTT
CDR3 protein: CASSSGQGITDTQYF

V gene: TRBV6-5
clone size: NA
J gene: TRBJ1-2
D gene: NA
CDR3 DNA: TGTGCCAGCAGTTACTACCAGGATAGTGATGGCTACACCTTC
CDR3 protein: CASSYYQDSDGYTF

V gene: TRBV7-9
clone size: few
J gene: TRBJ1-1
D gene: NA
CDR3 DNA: TGTGCCAGCAGCTTAGGATTAGGAGCTTTCTTT
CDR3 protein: CASSLGLGAFF

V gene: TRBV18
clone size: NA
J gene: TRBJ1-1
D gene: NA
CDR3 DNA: TGTGCCAGCTCACAGGGCGATCCTGAAGCTTTCTTT
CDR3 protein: CASSQGDPEAFF

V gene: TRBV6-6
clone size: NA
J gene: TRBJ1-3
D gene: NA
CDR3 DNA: TGTGCCAGCAGTTACCAACAGTCAGTCTCTGGAAACACCATATATTTT
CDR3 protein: CASSYQQSVSGNTIYF

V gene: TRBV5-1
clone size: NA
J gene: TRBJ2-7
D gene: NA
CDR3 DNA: TGCGCCAGCAGCTTGAACTTGCGCGAGCAGTACTTC
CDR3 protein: CASSLNLREQYF

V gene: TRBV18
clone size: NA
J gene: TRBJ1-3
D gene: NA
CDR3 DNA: TGTGCCAGCTCACCGGGCAGGGTCTATGGAAACACCATATATTTT
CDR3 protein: CASSPGRVYGNTIYF

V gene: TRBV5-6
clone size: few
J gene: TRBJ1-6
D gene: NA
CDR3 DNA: TGTGCCAGCAGCTTGGCGTGGCGGGAAAATTCACCCCTCCACTTT
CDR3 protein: CASSLAWRENSPLHF

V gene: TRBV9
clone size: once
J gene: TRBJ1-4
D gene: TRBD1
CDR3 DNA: TGTGCCAGCAGCCCCCGACAGGGAGGTGAAAAACTGTTTTTT
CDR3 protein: CASSPRQGGEKLFF

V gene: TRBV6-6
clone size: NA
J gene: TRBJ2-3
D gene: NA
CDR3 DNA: TGTGCCAGCAGTTATGTCCCAGGGGACACAGATACGCAGTATTTT
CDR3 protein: CASSYVPGDTDTQYF

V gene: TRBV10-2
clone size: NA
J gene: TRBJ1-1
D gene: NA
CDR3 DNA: TGCGCCAGCAGTGAGGATCTGGGTATGGGAACTGAAGCTTTCTTT
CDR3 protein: CASSEDLGMGTEAFF

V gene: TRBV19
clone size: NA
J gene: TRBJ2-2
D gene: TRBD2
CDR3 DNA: TGTGCCAGTAGAAACCCCGGCGGGAGGAACACCGGGGAGCTGTTTTTT
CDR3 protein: CASRNPGGRNTGELFF

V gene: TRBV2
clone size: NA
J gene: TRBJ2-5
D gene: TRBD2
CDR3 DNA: TGTGCCAGCAGTGCTTCTAGCGGGAGGGCCGGGGAGACCCAGTACTTC
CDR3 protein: CASSASSGRAGETQYF

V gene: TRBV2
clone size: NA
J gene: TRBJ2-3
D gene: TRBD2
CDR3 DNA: TGTGCCAGCAGGGATACTAGCGGAAGAATCACAGATACGCAGTATTTT
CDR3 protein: CASRDTSGRITDTQYF

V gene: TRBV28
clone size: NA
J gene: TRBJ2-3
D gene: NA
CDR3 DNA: TGTGCCAGCAGTTTCCAGGGGTTCACAGATACGCAGTATTTT
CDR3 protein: CASSFQGFTDTQYF

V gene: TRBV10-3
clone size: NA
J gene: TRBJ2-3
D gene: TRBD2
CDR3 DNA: TGTGCCATCAGCACTCGGGACTATTCTGTGCAGTATTTT
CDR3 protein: CAISTRDYSVQYF

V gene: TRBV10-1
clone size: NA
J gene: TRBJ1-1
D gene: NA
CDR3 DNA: TGCGCCAGCAGTGGACACTTGAACACTGAAGCTTTCTTT
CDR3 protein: CASSGHLNTEAFF

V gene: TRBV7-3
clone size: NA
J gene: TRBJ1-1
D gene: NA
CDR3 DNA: TGTGCCAGCAGCTTAGACGGGGGGCGGACTGAAGCTTTCTTT
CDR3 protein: CASSLDGGRTEAFF

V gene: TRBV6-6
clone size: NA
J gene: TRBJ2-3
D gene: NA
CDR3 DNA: TGTGCCAGCAGTAGCGGATCCAGCACAGATACGCAGTATTTT
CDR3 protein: CASSSGSSTDTQYF

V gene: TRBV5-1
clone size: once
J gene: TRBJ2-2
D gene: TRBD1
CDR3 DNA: TGCGCCAGCAGGGACCGAACAGGGGGCGCGCACACCGGGGAGCTGTTTTTT
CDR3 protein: CASRDRTGGAHTGELFF

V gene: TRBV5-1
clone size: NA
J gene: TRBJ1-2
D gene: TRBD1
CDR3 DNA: TGCGCCAGCAGCTTGGAAGACAGGGGAGGGGGCTACACCTTC
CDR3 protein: CASSLEDRGGGYTF

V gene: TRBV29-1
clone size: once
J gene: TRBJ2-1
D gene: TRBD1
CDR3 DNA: TGCAGCGCAGACAGGGGGAGCTACAATGAGCAGTTCTTC
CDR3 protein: CSADRGSYNEQFF

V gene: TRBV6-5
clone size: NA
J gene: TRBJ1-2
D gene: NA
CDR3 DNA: TGTGCCAGCGAGGCGGAAAAGAATTTGGGCTACACCTTC
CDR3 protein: CASEAEKNLGYTF